This T cell receptor beta chain was sequenced for a study of blood T cell repertoires in COVID-19. Study details: Sites in the United States, Italy and Spain provided acute and convalescent COVID-19 samples.

This clone occurred a few times. Authors' analysis steps: Reference gene primer amplification in the assay estimated nucleated cell counts. Using immunoSEQ multiplex PCR, the repertoire was profiled, and TCRdb retains in-frame clones only, with some absent. V and J calls and clone size are those listed in that table; D and trimming were worked out from the DNA. The repertoire includes more than 200,000 clones, approximately 86% of them detected once, and about 5.2% sits in the top ten. The V segment lost 0 bases and the J segment 2 bases; nucleotides outside the gene matches: 6. This CDR3 has 16 amino acids. Germline values: CDR1 KGHSH, CDR2 LQKENI.

The TCR sequence derives from a woman in her fifties or sixties with COVID-19, enrolled during active disease. The specimen sequenced was peripheral blood. This rearrangement joins TRBV18 to TRBJ1-2, with 7 bases fitting TRBD1. CDR3 sequence reads: CASSPPGTALNYGYTF. The CDR3 region has the DNA TGTGCCAGCTCACCACCAGGGACAGCCTTAAACTATGGCTACACCTTC.